The 16 T cell receptor beta chains given below trace back to one sample, sequenced in a study of T cells in Graves' hyperthyroidism and ophthalmopathy. RNA transcripts yielded amplified TCR beta CDR3 regions. A first-round RT-PCR of the TCR CDR3 used the HTBI primer set. TCRdb reprocessed the multiplex PCR reads with MiXCR, giving one entry per CDR3 protein. The sample lists about 560,000 distinct CDR3 sequences, 16% occurring once. Sequences were obtained from blood. These receptors were taken from a woman aged 18 to 35 with Graves' hyperthyroidism.

The table lists this clonotype with a few counts. This chain links TRBV5-1 with TRBJ1-1, with D perhaps TRBD1 (5 bases). Germline V gene data show CDR1 as SGHRS and CDR2 as YFSETQ. This CDR3 is 13 amino acids long. Trimming shortened V by 4 bases and J by 11 bases, and 18 bases separated the two germline ends. CDR3 nucleotide sequence: TGCGCCAGCAGCCTTGGGGACGTGAAAGATGCTTTCTTT. As protein: CASSLGDVKDAFF.

This clonotype came up a few times. This chain joins TRBV12-3 or TRBV12-4 and TRBJ2-3; a weak D match, TRBD2 (6 bases). V lost 4 bases and J 2 bases, leaving 13 bases between the germline ends. This CDR3 contains 15 residues. CDR3 coding DNA: TGTGCCAGCAGTTGGGAGGAAGGAAACACAGATACGCAGTATTTT. This codes for CASSWEEGNTDTQYF.

The sample holds many counts of this clonotype. The chain uses TRBV3-1 and TRBJ2-3; TRBD1 aligns across 7 bases. Germline V lookup: CDR1 LGHDT, CDR2 YNNKEL (reference sequence). The junction had 7 bases not matched to a gene; V was cut back by 6 bases and J by 1 base. The CDR3 consists of 15 residues. The CDR3 region is CASSHRDSRTDTQYF. The CDR3 DNA sequence: TGTGCCAGCAGTCACCGGGACAGTCGCACAGATACGCAGTATTTT.

Many counts were recorded for this clonotype. The chain carries TRBV12-3 or TRBV12-4 and TRBJ1-1; D ambiguous. There are 12 residues in the CDR3. Between the trimmed V and J ends, which lost 5 bases and 5 bases, there was a span of 9 bases. CDR3 bases: TGTGCCAGCAGTACCCTTGAGACTGAAGCTTTCTTT. As protein: CASSTLETEAFF.

This clonotype appeared many times. The chain couples TRBV27 to TRBJ2-5; 7 bases map to TRBD2. CDR3 length equals 15 residues. Looked up from germline, CDR1 is MNHEY and CDR2 is SMNVEV (reference sequence). The trim removed 3 bases at V and 2 bases at J, leaving 6 bases unmatched. CDR3 coding DNA: TGTGCCAGCAGTTTCTTAGCGGGTGCACAAGAGACCCAGTACTTC. Translation: CASSFLAGAQETQYF.

This clonotype came up many times. J is TRBJ1-5 and V is TRBV18; possible D gene TRBD1, 6 bases. The CDR3 extends over 13 amino acids. The V end lost 0 bases, the J end lost 9 bases, and 9 bases lay between the germline ends. In germline, CDR1 is KGHSH, CDR2 LQKENI. CDR3 sequence (DNA): TGTGCCAGCTCACCACCCGGAGGGGGGCCCCAGCATTTT. Its protein is CASSPPGGGPQHF.

This clonotype was seen at least ten times. The DNA of the CDR3 is TGTGCCAGCAGCACGTACTCCTACGAGCAGTACTTC. Its translation: CASSTYSYEQYF. This sequence joins TRBV7-8 and TRBJ2-7; D not certain. CDR3 length equals 12 residues. V dropped 5 bases and J dropped 0 bases, with 5 bases sitting between them. CDR1 and CDR2 from the germline V gene are SGHVS and FQNEAQ.

This clonotype came up many times. This chain links TRBV3-1 with TRBJ2-1, with 7 bases matching TRBD1. This CDR3 is 14 amino acids long. Looked up from germline, CDR1 is LGHDT and CDR2 is YNNKEL (reference sequence). V was pared by 1 base and J by 6 bases, with 3 bases of the junction left unmatched. The DNA for the CDR3 is TGTGCCAGCAGCCAAGGTAACAGGGGCAATGAGCAGTTCTTC. It codes for CASSQGNRGNEQFF.

Concerning this clonotype itself: This could be a read error, since a much larger clone is one nucleotide away. The chain employs TRBV27 and TRBJ2-3; 12 nucleotides match TRBD2. This CDR3 is built from 16 residues. Looked up from germline, CDR1 is MNHEY and CDR2 is SMNVEV (reference sequence). V lost 4 bases to trimming and J lost 5 bases; unmatched junction nucleotides: 7. In nucleotides, the CDR3 is TGTGCCAGCAGTTCATATCTAGCGGGAGGGCAAGATACGCAGTATTTT. Amino acid sequence: CASSSYLAGGQDTQYF.

J is TRBJ2-3 and V is TRBV10-3; 10 positions match TRBD2. The CDR3 loop spans 16 amino acids. With V trimmed by 4 bases and J by 3 bases, 7 bases remained unmatched. Germline CDR1 and CDR2: ENHRY and SYGVKD. CDR3 in amino acids: CAISGWASGRTDTQYF. The CDR3 DNA reads as TGTGCCATCAGTGGGTGGGCTAGCGGGAGAACAGATACGCAGTATTTT.

This rearrangement joins TRBV25-1 to TRBJ1-6; TRBD1 matches 7 bases. The CDR3 extends over 15 amino acids. CDR1 MGHDK and CDR2 SYGVNS come from the germline V gene. J gave up 7 bases and V 0 bases, and 3 bases lay outside the gene matches. Written as DNA, the CDR3 is TGTGCCAGCAGTGAATATCGGACAGGAAATTCACCCCTCCACTTT. Translating it yields CASSEYRTGNSPLHF.

This clonotype was detected many times. The chain has TRBV30 and TRBJ2-7; unclear D gene. The CDR3 is 13 residues long. Germline loops: CDR1 GTSNPN, CDR2 SVGIG (reference sequence). The germline V and J ends were trimmed by 0 bases and 0 bases, with 6 bases remaining between them. The CDR3 nucleotides read TGTGCCTGGAGTGTAAAGAGCTCCTACGAGCAGTACTTC. Amino acids: CAWSVKSSYEQYF.

The chain is built from TRBV4-2 and TRBJ1-2; a weak D match, TRBD1 (6 bases). The CDR3 runs 15 residues. Between the trimmed V and J ends, which lost 0 bases and 1 base, there was a span of 9 bases. Per germline, CDR1 LGHNA and CDR2 YNFKEQ. CDR3 DNA sequence: TGTGCCAGCAGCCAAGAACGGACAGTTAACTATGGCTACACCTTC. Protein: CASSQERTVNYGYTF.

This clonotype came up a few times. This rearrangement joins TRBV9 to TRBJ2-5; D gene uncertain. The CDR3 is made up of 13 amino acids. Germline CDR1 SGDLS, CDR2 YYNGEE. The V gene lost 4 bases and the J gene lost 1 base, with 8 bases spanning the gap. The CDR3 here is CASSLSFQETQYF. The CDR3 DNA reads as TGTGCCAGCAGCCTAAGCTTCCAAGAGACCCAGTACTTC.

This clonotype was seen at least ten times. The V call is TRBV4-3, the J call TRBJ1-1; TRBD1 aligns across 8 bases. This CDR3 spans 14 amino acids. V lost 5 bases, J lost 5 bases, and 7 bases stayed unmatched. The germline V gene encodes CDR1 LGHNA and CDR2 YSLEER. CDR3: CASSARQGMTEAFF. The CDR3 DNA is TGCGCCAGCAGCGCCCGACAGGGGATGACTGAAGCTTTCTTT.

This clonotype has a handful of counts. The V gene is TRBV4-1, the J gene TRBJ2-7; tentative D call: TRBD2 (5 bases). Trimming took 1 base from V and 5 from J, leaving 9 bases between them. This CDR3 has 13 residues. The germline V gene has CDR1 MGHRA and CDR2 YSYEKL. The CDR3 loop reads CASSQGGLNEQYF. In DNA, the CDR3 is TGCGCCAGCAGCCAAGGAGGGCTAAACGAGCAGTACTTC.